Listed below are T cell receptor beta chains from one sample, sequenced in a study of human CD8 memory T cell subsets. TCRdb re-called the 5' RACE reads; every CDR3 protein appears as one record, without DNA. Its table lists some 7,000 distinct CDR3 sequences. Sequencing used CD8+ T cells from PBMCs. Source of these receptors: a human donor in good health. Both conserved end residues are part of each CDR3. Each record gives: V gene, J gene, clone size, CDR3 protein. Size values are once, few and many counts, or a class for expanded clones, and some rows have none.

>TRBV7-9|TRBJ1-1|medium-sized
CASSHDRGTEAFF
>TRBV11-2|TRBJ2-1|NA
CASSLERGSGRAHEQFF
>TRBV29-1|TRBJ2-7|medium-sized
CSVGWTGSSYEQYF
>TRBV27|TRBJ2-7|NA
CASSLLTDRSNEQYF
>TRBV4-2|TRBJ2-7|NA
CASSYNTGTGGYEQYF
>TRBV5-6|TRBJ2-7|NA
CASSLLAVIYEQYF
>TRBV20-1|TRBJ2-7|NA
CSARVAGLYEQYF
>TRBV4-2|TRBJ2-3|large
CASSQEYSGNPADTQYF
>TRBV19|TRBJ1-2|large
CASSIGWDGYTF
>TRBV24-1|TRBJ2-1|medium-sized
CATSERLAGLGQFF
>TRBV7-8|TRBJ2-7|NA
CASSLHRGPSYEQYF
>TRBV7-9|TRBJ2-1|NA
CASSETSGSWNEQFF
>TRBV29-1|TRBJ1-1|NA
CSVVGQNTEAFF
>TRBV14|TRBJ2-7|NA
CASSQVWGSEQYF
>TRBV7-8|TRBJ1-1|NA
CASSLGSKIGTEAFF
>TRBV25-1|TRBJ1-6|NA
CASTPSGSPLHF
>TRBV29-1|TRBJ2-7|NA
CSVEDGGYEQYF
>TRBV6-1|TRBJ1-5|NA
CASSGFQASNQPQHF
>TRBV29-1|TRBJ2-7|NA
CSVEFGTYYEQYF
>TRBV7-9|TRBJ2-5|NA
CASSSGAGFLETQYF
>TRBV20-1|TRBJ2-3|NA
CSARDRQGTDTQYF
>TRBV10-3|TRBJ2-1|medium-sized
CAISEGGLYNEQFF
>TRBV20-1|TRBJ2-5|NA
CSATTGGETQYF
>TRBV2|TRBJ2-5|NA
CASMGYQETQYF
>TRBV25-1|TRBJ1-1|NA
CASRIRDSGANTEAFF
>TRBV12-3/TRBV12-4|TRBJ2-7|medium-sized
CASSPSGLSYEQYF
>TRBV6-4|TRBJ2-2|NA
CASSVVLGTGELFF
>TRBV11-2|TRBJ2-1|NA
CASSSDGSSYNEQFF
>TRBV5-6|TRBJ1-1|NA
CASSWTANTEAFF
>TRBV5-4|TRBJ1-1|NA
CASSLYGEAFF
>TRBV20-1|TRBJ1-2|medium-sized
CSAREGTGVAYGYTF
>TRBV7-9|TRBJ1-2|NA
CASSRGGADYGYTF
>TRBV5-6|TRBJ2-7|NA
CASSFSSRGYEQYF
>TRBV7-3|TRBJ2-1|NA
CASSPGTGEGYEQFF
>TRBV28|TRBJ1-1|medium-sized
CASSSPRAGGSWTEAFF
>TRBV7-2|TRBJ2-7|NA
CASSFGTGDGYEQYF
>TRBV3-1|TRBJ2-2|NA
CASSQEYSGGRAGELFF
>TRBV6-5|TRBJ2-5|NA
CASSYSGHAQYF
>TRBV5-1|TRBJ2-2|NA
CASSWGTYTGELFF
>TRBV28|TRBJ1-5|medium-sized
CASTPGQGYSNQPQHF
>TRBV7-9|TRBJ2-1|NA
CASSSGTSGRMHEQFF